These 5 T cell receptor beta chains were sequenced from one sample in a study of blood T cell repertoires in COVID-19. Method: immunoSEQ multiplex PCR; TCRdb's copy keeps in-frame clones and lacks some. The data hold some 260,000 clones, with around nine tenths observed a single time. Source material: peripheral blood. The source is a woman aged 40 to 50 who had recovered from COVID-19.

CDR3 sequence: CASSQGNRGGETQYF. DNA for the CDR3: TGCGCCAGCAGCCAAGGTAACAGGGGAGGAGAGACCCAGTACTTC. The rearrangement uses TRBV4-3 and TRBJ2-5; a possible D gene is TRBD1 (7 bases). V gave up 1 base and J gave up 4 bases, with 13 bases separating them. The CDR3 has 15 residues. Per germline, CDR1 LGHNA and CDR2 YSLEER.

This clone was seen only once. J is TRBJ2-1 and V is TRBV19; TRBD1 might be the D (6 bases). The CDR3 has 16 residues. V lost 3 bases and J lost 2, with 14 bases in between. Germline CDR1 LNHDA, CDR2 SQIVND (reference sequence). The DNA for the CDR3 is TGTGCCAGTAGTATGGAAACAGGGACCACCTACAATGAGCAGTTCTTC. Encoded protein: CASSMETGTTYNEQFF. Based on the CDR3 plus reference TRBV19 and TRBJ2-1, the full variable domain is DGGITQSPKYLFRKEGQNVTLSCEQNLNHDAMYWYRQDPGQGLRLIYYSQIVNDFQKGDIAEGYSVSREKKESFPLTVTSAQKNPTAFYLCASSMETGTTYNEQFFGPGTRLTVL.

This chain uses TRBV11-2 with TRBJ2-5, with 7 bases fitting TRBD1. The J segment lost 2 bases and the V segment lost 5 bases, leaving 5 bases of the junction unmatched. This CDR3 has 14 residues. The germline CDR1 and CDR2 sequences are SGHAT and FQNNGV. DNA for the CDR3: TGTGCCAGCAGCCTAGGGACAGTACAAGAGACCCAGTACTTC. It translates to CASSLGTVQETQYF. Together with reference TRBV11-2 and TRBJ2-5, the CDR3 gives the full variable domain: EAGVAQSPRYKIIEKRQSVAFWCNPISGHATLYWYQQILGQGPKLLIQFQNNGVVDDSQLPKDRFSAERLKGVDSTLKIQPAKLEDSAVYLCASSLGTVQETQYFGPGTRLLVL.

The CDR3 loop reads CAISESARGQETQYF. In DNA, the CDR3 is TGTGCCATCAGTGAGTCGGCCCGAGGGCAAGAGACCCAGTACTTC. V usage is TRBV10-3 and J usage is TRBJ2-5; tentative D call: TRBD2 (5 bases). The germline V gene encodes CDR1 ENHRY and CDR2 SYGVKD. The CDR3 runs to 15 residues. V was pared by 0 bases and J by 2 bases, with 10 bases between.

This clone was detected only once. The CDR3: CASSLRRYRSGEQFF. The CDR3, as DNA: TGTGCCAGCAGCTTACGCAGATACCGGAGCGGGGAGCAGTTCTTC. V gene TRBV7-2 combines with J gene TRBJ2-1, with TRBD2 as a possible D gene (6 bases). Trimming removed 2 bases at V and 10 bases at J, with 18 bases between. The V gene's germline CDR1 is SGHTA and CDR2 FQGNSA. The CDR3 has 15 amino acids.